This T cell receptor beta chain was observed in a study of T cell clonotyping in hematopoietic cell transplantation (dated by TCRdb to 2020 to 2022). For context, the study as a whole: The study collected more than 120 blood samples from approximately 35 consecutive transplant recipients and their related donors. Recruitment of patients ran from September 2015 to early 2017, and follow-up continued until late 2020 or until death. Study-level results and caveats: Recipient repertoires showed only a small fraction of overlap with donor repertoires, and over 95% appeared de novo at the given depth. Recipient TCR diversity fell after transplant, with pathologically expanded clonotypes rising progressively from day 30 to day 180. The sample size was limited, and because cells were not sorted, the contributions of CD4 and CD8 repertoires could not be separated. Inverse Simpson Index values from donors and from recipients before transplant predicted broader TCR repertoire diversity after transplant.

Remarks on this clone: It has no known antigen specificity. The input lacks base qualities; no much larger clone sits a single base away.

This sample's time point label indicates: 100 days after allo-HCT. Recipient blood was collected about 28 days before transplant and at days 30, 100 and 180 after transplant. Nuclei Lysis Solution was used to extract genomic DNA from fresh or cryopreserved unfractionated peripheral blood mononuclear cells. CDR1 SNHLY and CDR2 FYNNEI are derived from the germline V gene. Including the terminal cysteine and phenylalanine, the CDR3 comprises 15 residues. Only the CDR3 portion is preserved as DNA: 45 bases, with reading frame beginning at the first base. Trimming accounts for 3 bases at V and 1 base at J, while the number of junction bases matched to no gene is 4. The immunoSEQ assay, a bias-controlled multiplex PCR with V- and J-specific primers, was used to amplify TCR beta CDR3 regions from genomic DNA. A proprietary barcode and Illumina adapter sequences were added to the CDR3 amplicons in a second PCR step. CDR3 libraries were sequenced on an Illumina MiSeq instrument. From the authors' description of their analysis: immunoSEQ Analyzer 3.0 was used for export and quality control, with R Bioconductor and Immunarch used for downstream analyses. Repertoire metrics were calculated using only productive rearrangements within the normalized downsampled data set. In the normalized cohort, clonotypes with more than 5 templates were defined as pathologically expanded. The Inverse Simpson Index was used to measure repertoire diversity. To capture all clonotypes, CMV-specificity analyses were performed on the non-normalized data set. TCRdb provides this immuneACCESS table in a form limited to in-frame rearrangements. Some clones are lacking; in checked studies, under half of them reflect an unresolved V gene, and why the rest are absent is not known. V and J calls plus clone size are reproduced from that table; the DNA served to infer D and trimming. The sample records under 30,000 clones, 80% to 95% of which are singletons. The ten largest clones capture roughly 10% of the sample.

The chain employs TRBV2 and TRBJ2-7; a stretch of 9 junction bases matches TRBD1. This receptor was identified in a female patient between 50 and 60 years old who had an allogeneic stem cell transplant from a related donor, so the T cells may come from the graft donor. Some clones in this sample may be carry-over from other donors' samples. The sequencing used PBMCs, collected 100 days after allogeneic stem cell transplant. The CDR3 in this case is CASSEYGQGSYEQYF. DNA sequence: TGTGCCAGCAGTGAGTACGGACAGGGGTCCTACGAGCAGTACTTC.